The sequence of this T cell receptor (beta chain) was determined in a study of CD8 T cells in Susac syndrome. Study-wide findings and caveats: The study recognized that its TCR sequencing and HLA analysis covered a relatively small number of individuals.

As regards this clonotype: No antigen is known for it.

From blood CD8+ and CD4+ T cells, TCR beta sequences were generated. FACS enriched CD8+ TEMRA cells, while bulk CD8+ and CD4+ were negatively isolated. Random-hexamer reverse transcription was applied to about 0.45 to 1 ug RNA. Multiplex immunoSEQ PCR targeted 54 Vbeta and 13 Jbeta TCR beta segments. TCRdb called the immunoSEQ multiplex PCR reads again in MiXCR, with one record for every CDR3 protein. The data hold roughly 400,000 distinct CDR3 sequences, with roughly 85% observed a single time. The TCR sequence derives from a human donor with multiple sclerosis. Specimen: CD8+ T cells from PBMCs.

CDR3 coding DNA: TGTGCCAGCAGCCAAGTAGCGGGGGGTGGAGGCGATGAGCAGTTCTTC. Its protein product is CASSQVAGGGGDEQFF. The V and J genes are TRBV3-1 and TRBJ2-1; 10 bases map to TRBD2. Germline trimming cut 1 base from V and 8 bases from J; bases unmatched to any gene: 8. The CDR3 runs 16 residues. Looked up from germline, CDR1 is LGHDT and CDR2 is YNNKEL (reference sequence).